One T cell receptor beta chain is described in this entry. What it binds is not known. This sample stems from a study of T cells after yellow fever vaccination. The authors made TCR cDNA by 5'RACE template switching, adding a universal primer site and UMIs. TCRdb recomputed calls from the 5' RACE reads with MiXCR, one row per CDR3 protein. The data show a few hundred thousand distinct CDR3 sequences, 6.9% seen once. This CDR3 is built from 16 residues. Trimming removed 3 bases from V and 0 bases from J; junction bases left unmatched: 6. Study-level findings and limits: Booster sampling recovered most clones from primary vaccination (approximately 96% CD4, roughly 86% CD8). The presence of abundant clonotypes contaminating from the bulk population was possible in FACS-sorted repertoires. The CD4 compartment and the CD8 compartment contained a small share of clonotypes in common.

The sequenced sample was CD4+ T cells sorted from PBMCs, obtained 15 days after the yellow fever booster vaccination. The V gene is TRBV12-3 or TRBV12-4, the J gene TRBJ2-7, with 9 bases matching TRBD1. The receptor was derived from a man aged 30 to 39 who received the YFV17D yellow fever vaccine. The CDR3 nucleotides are TGTGCCAGCAGTTTTTCGGTGGGACAGGGCTCCTACGAGCAGTACTTC. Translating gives CASSFSVGQGSYEQYF.